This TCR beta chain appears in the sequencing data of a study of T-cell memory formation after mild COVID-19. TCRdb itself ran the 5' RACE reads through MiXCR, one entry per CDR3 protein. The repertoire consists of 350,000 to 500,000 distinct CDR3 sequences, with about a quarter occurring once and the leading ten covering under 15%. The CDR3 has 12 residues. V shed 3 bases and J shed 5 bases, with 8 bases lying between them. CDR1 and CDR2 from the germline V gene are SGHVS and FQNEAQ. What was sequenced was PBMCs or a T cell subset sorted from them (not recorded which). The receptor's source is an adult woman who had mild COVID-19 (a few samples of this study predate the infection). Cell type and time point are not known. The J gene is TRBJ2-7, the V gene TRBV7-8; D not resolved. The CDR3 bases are TGTGCCAGCAGCTTTAAGGTTGACGAGCAGTACTTC. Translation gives CASSFKVDEQYF. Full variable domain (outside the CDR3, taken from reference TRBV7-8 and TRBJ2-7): GAGVSQSPRYKVAKRGQDVALRCDPISGHVSLFWYQQALGQGPEFLTYFQNEAQLDKSGLPSDRFFAERPEGSVSTLKIQRTQQEDSAVYLCASSFKVDEQYFGPGTRLTVT.